This TCR beta chain is drawn from a study of technical replicates of blood from a few donors. Libraries were prepared by immunoSEQ multiplex PCR; TCRdb keeps only in-frame clonotypes and omits some of them. The sample has about 17,000 clones; 82% are singletons. Only one count was recorded for this clone. Germline CDR1 reads MDHEN; CDR2 reads SYDVKM. CDR3 length: 14 amino acids. Trimming left V 5 bases short and J 0 bases short, with 9 bases between. The sequenced material came from PBMCs. The chain is built from TRBV28 and TRBJ2-3, with D unresolved. The receptor was isolated from a human donor in good health. Some clones in this sample may be carry-over from other donors' samples. The CDR3 is CASSPRSSTDTQYF. CDR3 coding DNA: TGTGCCAGCAGTCCGAGGTCTAGCACAGATACGCAGTATTTT.